Listed below are T cell receptor beta chains from one sample, sequenced in a study of T cell responses to AZD1222 COVID-19 vaccine. Sequenced by immunoSEQ multiplex PCR; TCRdb stores in-frame clones only, minus some. The sample features more than 110,000 clones, with over 2% in its top ten. Sequenced sample: peripheral blood. These receptors all stem from an adult in good health. Both conserved end residues are part of each CDR3. The D gene is left open where the match is weak.

v_gene	j_gene	d_gene	len	CDR3nt	CDR3aa
TRBV15	TRBJ2-1	TRBD2	15	TGTGCCACCAGCAGAGGGCGGGGGGCCGACAATGAGCAGTTCTTC	CATSRGRGADNEQFF
TRBV29-1	TRBJ2-3	.	14	TGCAGCGTTGAAGTCTCCCCAGGGGCAGATACGCAGTATTTT	CSVEVSPGADTQYF
TRBV7-2	TRBJ1-5	.	13	TGTGCCAGCAGCTTAGCAGAAAATCAGCCCCAGCATTTT	CASSLAENQPQHF
TRBV6-5	TRBJ2-2	TRBD1	15	TGTGCCAGCAATCCGGGACAGGTTAACACCGGGGAGCTGTTTTTT	CASNPGQVNTGELFF
TRBV30	TRBJ2-1	.	14	TGTGCCTGGAGTCTAGGGGACAAATACAATGAGCAGTTCTTC	CAWSLGDKYNEQFF
TRBV6-2/TRBV6-3	TRBJ1-1	TRBD1	15	TGTGCCAGCAGTTCTCTGACAGGGGGAAAAACTGAAGCTTTCTTT	CASSSLTGGKTEAFF
TRBV2	TRBJ2-5	.	15	TGTGCCAGCAGTGAAGCCCCCCGTGGGGGAGAGACCCAGTACTTC	CASSEAPRGGETQYF
TRBV5-1	TRBJ2-2	.	15	TGCGCCAGCAGCTTGGTGCAGGTGACCACCGGGGAGCTGTTTTTT	CASSLVQVTTGELFF
TRBV6-1	TRBJ1-2	TRBD1	14	TGTGCCAGCAGTGAGCCAACAGGGGTCTCTGGCTACACCTTC	CASSEPTGVSGYTF
TRBV19	TRBJ2-3	TRBD2	14	TGTGCCAGTAGCCTAGCGGGGGGGACGAATACGCAGTATTTT	CASSLAGGTNTQYF
TRBV9	TRBJ2-7	TRBD2	17	TGTGCCAGCAGCTCCCCCCGGGGGGAACCCCCCCCCTACGAGCAGTACTTC	CASSSPRGEPPPYEQYF
TRBV5-1	TRBJ1-1	.	14	TGCGCCAGCAGCTTGTCGAGGGGATCCACTGAAGCTTTCTTT	CASSLSRGSTEAFF
TRBV15	TRBJ1-3	.	17	TGTGCCACCAGCCGCGCACCGACAGGCAGCTCTGGAAACACCATATATTTT	CATSRAPTGSSGNTIYF
TRBV30	TRBJ1-1	.	12	TGTGCCTGGGGGTGGGGGAACACTGAAGCTTTCTTT	CAWGWGNTEAFF
TRBV4-2	TRBJ1-1	TRBD1	16	TGTGCCAGCAGCCCACTTACGGACAGGGCGAACACTGAAGCTTTCTTT	CASSPLTDRANTEAFF
TRBV27	TRBJ2-1	TRBD2	16	TGTGCCAGCAGTTTAGATGCTAGCGGGGGAATAAATGAGCAGTTCTTC	CASSLDASGGINEQFF
TRBV9	TRBJ2-3	.	15	TGTGCCAGCAGCGTAGCTGCCAGGGGCACAGATACGCAGTATTTT	CASSVAARGTDTQYF
TRBV19	TRBJ2-4	.	14	TGTGCCAGTAGCCCGGACCTAGCCAAAAACATTCAGTACTTC	CASSPDLAKNIQYF
TRBV27	TRBJ2-7	.	13	TGTGCCAGCAGCCCCCTGGGGGGAGGCGAGCAGTACTTC	CASSPLGGGEQYF
TRBV7-2	TRBJ2-1	TRBD2	15	TGTGCCAGCAGCATCGGGACTAGCGCCTACAATGAGCAGTTCTTC	CASSIGTSAYNEQFF
TRBV5-5	TRBJ2-5	.	17	TGTGCCAGCAGCTTGGGCCCCGGCAGGGGAATTGGAGAGACCCAGTACTTC	CASSLGPGRGIGETQYF
TRBV19	TRBJ1-1	.	11	TGTGCCAGTAGCAGGGGATTGGGAGCTTTCTTT	CASSRGLGAFF
TRBV30	TRBJ1-5	.	16	TGTGCCTGGAGTGTTGGCGCCCCCATAAGCAATCAGCCCCAGCATTTT	CAWSVGAPISNQPQHF
TRBV19	TRBJ1-2	.	15	TGTGCCAGCCGATCGGGGGATGGAGGAAACTATGGCTACACCTTC	CASRSGDGGNYGYTF
TRBV11-1	TRBJ1-1	.	15	TGTGCCAGCAGCTTGGGAGAGGGACTGAACACTGAAGCTTTCTTT	CASSLGEGLNTEAFF
TRBV5-6	TRBJ2-5	TRBD1	15	TGTGCCAGCAGCTCCAGGACAGGCTCCGGCCAGACCCAGTACTTC	CASSSRTGSGQTQYF
TRBV3-1/TRBV3-2	TRBJ1-1	.	16	TGTGCCAGCAGCCCCCCGTTAGGGGGGGAGAACACTGAAGCTTTCTTT	CASSPPLGGENTEAFF